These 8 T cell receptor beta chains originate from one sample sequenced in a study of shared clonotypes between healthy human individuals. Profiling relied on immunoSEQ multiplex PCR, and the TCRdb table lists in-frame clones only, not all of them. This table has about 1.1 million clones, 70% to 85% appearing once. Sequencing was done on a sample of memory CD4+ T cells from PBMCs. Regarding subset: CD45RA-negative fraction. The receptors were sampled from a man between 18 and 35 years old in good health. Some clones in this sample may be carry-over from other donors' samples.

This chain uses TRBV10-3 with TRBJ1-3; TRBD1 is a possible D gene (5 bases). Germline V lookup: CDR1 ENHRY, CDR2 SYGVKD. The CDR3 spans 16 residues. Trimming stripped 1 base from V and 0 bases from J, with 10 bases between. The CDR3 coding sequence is TGTGCCATCAGTGAGTGGGACTCGTTCTCTGGAAACACCATATATTTT. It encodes CAISEWDSFSGNTIYF.

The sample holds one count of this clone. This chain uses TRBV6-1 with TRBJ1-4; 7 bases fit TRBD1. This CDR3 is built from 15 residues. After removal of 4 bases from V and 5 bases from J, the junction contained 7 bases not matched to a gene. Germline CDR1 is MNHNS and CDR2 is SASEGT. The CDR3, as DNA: TGTGCCAGCAGTGGACAGGGTATGCCGAATGAAAAACTGTTTTTT. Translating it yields CASSGQGMPNEKLFF.

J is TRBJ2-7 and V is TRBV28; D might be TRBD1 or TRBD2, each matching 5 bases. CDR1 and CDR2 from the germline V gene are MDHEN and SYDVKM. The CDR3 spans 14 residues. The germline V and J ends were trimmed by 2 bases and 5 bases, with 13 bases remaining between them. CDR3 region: CASSLVGTHHEQYF. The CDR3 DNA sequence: TGTGCCAGCAGTTTAGTGGGGACCCACCACGAGCAGTACTTC.

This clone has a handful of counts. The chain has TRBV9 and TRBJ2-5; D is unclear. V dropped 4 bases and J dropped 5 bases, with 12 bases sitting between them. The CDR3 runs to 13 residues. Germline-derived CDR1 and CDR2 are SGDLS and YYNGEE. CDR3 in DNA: TGTGCCAGCAGCCTAGGGTTTACGGAGACCCAGTACTTC. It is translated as CASSLGFTETQYF.

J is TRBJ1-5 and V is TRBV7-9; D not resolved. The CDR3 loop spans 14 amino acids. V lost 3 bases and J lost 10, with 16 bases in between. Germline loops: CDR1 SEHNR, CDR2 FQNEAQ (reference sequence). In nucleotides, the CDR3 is TGTGCCAGCAGCTTCAATGGGCGGGGTCTCCCCCAGCATTTT. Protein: CASSFNGRGLPQHF.

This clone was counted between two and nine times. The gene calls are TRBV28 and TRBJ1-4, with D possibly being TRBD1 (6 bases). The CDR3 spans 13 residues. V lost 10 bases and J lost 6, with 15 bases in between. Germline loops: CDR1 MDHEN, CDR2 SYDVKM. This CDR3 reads CATHRGADEKLFF. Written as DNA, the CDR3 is TGTGCCACCCACCGGGGGGCTGATGAAAAACTGTTTTTT.

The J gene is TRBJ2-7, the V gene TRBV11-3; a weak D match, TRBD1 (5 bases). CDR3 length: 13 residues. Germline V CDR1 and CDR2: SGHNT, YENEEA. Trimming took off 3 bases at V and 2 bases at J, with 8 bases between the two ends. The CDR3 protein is CASSFGATYEQYF. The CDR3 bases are TGTGCCAGCAGCTTTGGGGCCACCTACGAGCAGTACTTC.

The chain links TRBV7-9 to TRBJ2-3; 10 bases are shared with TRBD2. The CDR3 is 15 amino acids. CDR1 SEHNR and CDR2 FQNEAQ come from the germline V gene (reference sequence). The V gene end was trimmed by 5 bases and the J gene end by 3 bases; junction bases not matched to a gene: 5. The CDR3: CASSRSGGDTDTQYF. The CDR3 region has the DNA TGTGCCAGCAGCCGCAGCGGGGGGGATACAGATACGCAGTATTTT.